This T cell receptor beta chain was observed in a study of T cells in Graves' hyperthyroidism and ophthalmopathy. Study background: The authors collected peripheral blood at initial diagnosis, before any treatment. Study-level points and caveats: Most expanded thyroid clonotypes above 0.001 also appeared in blood. From stable hyperthyroidism, ophthalmopathy was set apart by a 13 V-J model.

Amplified TCR beta CDR3 regions derived from RNA transcripts. First-round RT-PCR targeting the TCR CDR3 was performed with the HTBI primer set. TCRdb reprocessed the multiplex PCR reads with MiXCR, giving one entry per CDR3 protein. The sample lists nearly 600,000 distinct CDR3 sequences, approximately 15% occurring once. A word on this clonotype: Its antigen is not known.

Germline V gene lookup returns CDR1 MNHEY and CDR2 SVGEGT. V was trimmed by 3 bases and J by 4 bases, leaving 23 bases between them. The CDR3 totals 18 residues. Sequenced input: blood. The origin of this receptor is a woman between 18 and 29 years old with Graves' ophthalmopathy. V and J are TRBV6-2 or TRBV6-3 and TRBJ2-3; the D gene is possibly TRBD1 (6 bases). The CDR3 region is CASSYSYRSPGAPDTQYF. As DNA, the CDR3 is TGTGCCAGCAGTTATTCCTACCGTTCCCCAGGGGCACCAGATACGCAGTATTTT.